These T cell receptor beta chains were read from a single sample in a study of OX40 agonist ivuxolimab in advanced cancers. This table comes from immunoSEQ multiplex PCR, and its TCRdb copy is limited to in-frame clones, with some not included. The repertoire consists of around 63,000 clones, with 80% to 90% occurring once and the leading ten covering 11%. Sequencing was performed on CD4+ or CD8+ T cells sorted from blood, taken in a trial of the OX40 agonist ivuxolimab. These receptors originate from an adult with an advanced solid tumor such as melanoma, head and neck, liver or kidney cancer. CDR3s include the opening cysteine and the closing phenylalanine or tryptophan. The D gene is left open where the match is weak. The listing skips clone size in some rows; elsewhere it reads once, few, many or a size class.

cdr3_nt: TGTGCCAGTAGGTCCCTCGCTAGCGGGAACACCTACGAGCAGTACTTC; cdr3_aa: CASRSLASGNTYEQYF; j_call: TRBJ2-7; d_call: TRBD2; clone_size: once; v_call: TRBV19
cdr3_nt: TGTGCCATCAGTGCCCAGGGGGCGAGGAGCAATCAGCCCCAGCATTTT; cdr3_aa: CAISAQGARSNQPQHF; j_call: TRBJ1-5; d_call: TRBD1; clone_size: once; v_call: TRBV10-3
cdr3_nt: TGTGCCAGCAGCTACGCCGGGATTCCCAAACCTAGCGCCCAAGAGACCCAGTACTTC; cdr3_aa: CASSYAGIPKPSAQETQYF; j_call: TRBJ2-5; d_call: NA; clone_size: NA; v_call: TRBV21-1
cdr3_nt: TGTGCCAGCAGCTTAGAAGCGGAAGGGGAGCAGTACTTC; cdr3_aa: CASSLEAEGEQYF; j_call: TRBJ2-7; d_call: NA; clone_size: NA; v_call: TRBV7-2
cdr3_nt: TGTGCCAGCACCCCAGACCCTTTTAGCACCACTGAAGCTTTCTTT; cdr3_aa: CASTPDPFSTTEAFF; j_call: TRBJ1-1; d_call: NA; clone_size: NA; v_call: TRBV7-2
cdr3_nt: TGTGCCAGCAGTTTAGTAGGGATCCTCTCTGGGGCCAACGTCCTGACTTTC; cdr3_aa: CASSLVGILSGANVLTF; j_call: TRBJ2-6; d_call: NA; clone_size: NA; v_call: TRBV27
cdr3_nt: TGTGCCAGCAGATTGACAGAGGCGAACACTGAAGCTTTCTTT; cdr3_aa: CASRLTEANTEAFF; j_call: TRBJ1-1; d_call: NA; clone_size: NA; v_call: TRBV27
cdr3_nt: TGCGCCAGCACCACCTTGACAGGGACTTCCTACAATGAGCAGTTCTTC; cdr3_aa: CASTTLTGTSYNEQFF; j_call: TRBJ2-1; d_call: NA; clone_size: NA; v_call: TRBV10-2
cdr3_nt: TGTGCCAGCAGCTTAGCCGGGACCGAGACCCAGTACTTC; cdr3_aa: CASSLAGTETQYF; j_call: TRBJ2-5; d_call: NA; clone_size: once; v_call: TRBV11-1
cdr3_nt: TGTGCCAGCAGCCAAGGGGTGAAGACCGGGGAGCTGTTTTTT; cdr3_aa: CASSQGVKTGELFF; j_call: TRBJ2-2; d_call: NA; clone_size: NA; v_call: TRBV11-2
cdr3_nt: TGTGCCAGCAGCTTGGAACAGAGATTTCTCTATGGCTACACCTTC; cdr3_aa: CASSLEQRFLYGYTF; j_call: TRBJ1-2; d_call: NA; clone_size: NA; v_call: TRBV5-4
cdr3_nt: TGTGCCAGCAGCGCCACTAGCGGACTCTACAATGAGCAGTTCTTC; cdr3_aa: CASSATSGLYNEQFF; j_call: TRBJ2-1; d_call: TRBD2; clone_size: NA; v_call: TRBV9
cdr3_nt: TGTGCCAGCAGCCTCAGGGAGAACACTGAAGCTTTCTTT; cdr3_aa: CASSLRENTEAFF; j_call: TRBJ1-1; d_call: NA; clone_size: NA; v_call: TRBV6-1
cdr3_nt: TGTGCCAGCATCGGCCTCGGGGATACGCAGTATTTT; cdr3_aa: CASIGLGDTQYF; j_call: TRBJ2-3; d_call: NA; clone_size: NA; v_call: TRBV2
cdr3_nt: TGCGCCAGCAGCTTGGGGGCAGGGGATGGCTACGAGCAGTACTTC; cdr3_aa: CASSLGAGDGYEQYF; j_call: TRBJ2-7; d_call: NA; clone_size: once; v_call: TRBV5-1
cdr3_nt: TGTGCCAGCACCCCCCTGGGACAGGGCTGGCATGAGCAGTTCTTC; cdr3_aa: CASTPLGQGWHEQFF; j_call: TRBJ2-1; d_call: TRBD1; clone_size: NA; v_call: TRBV6-5
cdr3_nt: TGTGCCAGCAGCCCCTTAGCCGGACTAGGCACAGATACGCAGTATTTT; cdr3_aa: CASSPLAGLGTDTQYF; j_call: TRBJ2-3; d_call: TRBD2; clone_size: NA; v_call: TRBV7-3
cdr3_nt: TGTGCCAGCTCACCCCTTGGTAACACTGAAGCTTTCTTT; cdr3_aa: CASSPLGNTEAFF; j_call: TRBJ1-1; d_call: NA; clone_size: NA; v_call: TRBV18
cdr3_nt: TGTGCCAGTACCGCTCCTAGGACCGGGGAGCTGTTTTTT; cdr3_aa: CASTAPRTGELFF; j_call: TRBJ2-2; d_call: NA; clone_size: NA; v_call: TRBV19
cdr3_nt: TGTGCCAGCAGCTTAGCGGGGGTCAATGAGCAGTTCTTC; cdr3_aa: CASSLAGVNEQFF; j_call: TRBJ2-1; d_call: NA; clone_size: once; v_call: TRBV7-6
cdr3_nt: TGCGCCAGCAGCAATAGCGGAGAAGAGACCCAGTACTTC; cdr3_aa: CASSNSGEETQYF; j_call: TRBJ2-5; d_call: NA; clone_size: NA; v_call: TRBV5-1
cdr3_nt: TGTGCCAGCAGCAGATCGGGCCGGGGACCCACAGATACGCAGTATTTT; cdr3_aa: CASSRSGRGPTDTQYF; j_call: TRBJ2-3; d_call: NA; clone_size: NA; v_call: TRBV5-4
cdr3_nt: TGTGCCAGCAGTCGAAGCACAGATACGCAGTATTTT; cdr3_aa: CASSRSTDTQYF; j_call: TRBJ2-3; d_call: NA; clone_size: NA; v_call: TRBV28
cdr3_nt: TGTGCCAGCAGCCTGCTAGGCGGGGCCTACAATGAGCAGTTCTTC; cdr3_aa: CASSLLGGAYNEQFF; j_call: TRBJ2-1; d_call: NA; clone_size: NA; v_call: TRBV2
cdr3_nt: TGTGCCAGCAGCTTTGACGATCAGCCCCAGCATTTT; cdr3_aa: CASSFDDQPQHF; j_call: TRBJ1-5; d_call: NA; clone_size: few; v_call: TRBV7-2
cdr3_nt: TGCAGCGTCCAGGGAAGGACTAATGAAAAACTGTTTTTT; cdr3_aa: CSVQGRTNEKLFF; j_call: TRBJ1-4; d_call: NA; clone_size: once; v_call: TRBV29-1
cdr3_nt: TGTGCCAGCCCGGGACTAGCGGGTGAACTAGCCAAAAACATTCAGTACTTC; cdr3_aa: CASPGLAGELAKNIQYF; j_call: TRBJ2-4; d_call: TRBD2; clone_size: NA; v_call: TRBV27
cdr3_nt: TGTGCCAGCAGTCAAAGACAGGGCCGTCCCGGGGAGCTGTTTTTT; cdr3_aa: CASSQRQGRPGELFF; j_call: TRBJ2-2; d_call: TRBD1; clone_size: NA; v_call: TRBV27
cdr3_nt: TGTGCCAGCAGCTTAGGTGGGGGTAACAATGAGCAGTTCTTC; cdr3_aa: CASSLGGGNNEQFF; j_call: TRBJ2-1; d_call: NA; clone_size: NA; v_call: TRBV11-2
cdr3_nt: TGTGCCAGCCGGAATCCGGGAGGGCATGGCTACACCTTC; cdr3_aa: CASRNPGGHGYTF; j_call: TRBJ1-2; d_call: NA; clone_size: NA; v_call: TRBV28
cdr3_nt: TGTGCCAGCAGCGGGCGGGGGCGGCTATTCATTCAGTACTTC; cdr3_aa: CASSGRGRLFIQYF; j_call: TRBJ2-4; d_call: NA; clone_size: NA; v_call: TRBV7-9
cdr3_nt: TGTGCCAGCAGCCCGGGGGGAAACGACGAGCAGTACTTC; cdr3_aa: CASSPGGNDEQYF; j_call: TRBJ2-7; d_call: TRBD2; clone_size: NA; v_call: TRBV28
cdr3_nt: TGTGCCAGCAGTGCCGACAGGGGCGGAAACACCATATATTTT; cdr3_aa: CASSADRGGNTIYF; j_call: TRBJ1-3; d_call: TRBD1; clone_size: NA; v_call: TRBV6-1
cdr3_nt: TGCGCCAGCAGCCAAGGGTATCGCTACACCTTC; cdr3_aa: CASSQGYRYTF; j_call: TRBJ1-2; d_call: NA; clone_size: NA; v_call: TRBV4-3
cdr3_nt: TGTGCCAGCAGCTTAGTGACAACCAGCTATGGCTACACCTTC; cdr3_aa: CASSLVTTSYGYTF; j_call: TRBJ1-2; d_call: NA; clone_size: NA; v_call: TRBV5-4
cdr3_nt: TGTGCCAGCAGAACTAGCTACCACACCGGGGAGCTGTTTTTT; cdr3_aa: CASRTSYHTGELFF; j_call: TRBJ2-2; d_call: NA; clone_size: NA; v_call: TRBV28
cdr3_nt: TGTGCCAGCAGTTTTTCTCCCCATGGAAACACCATATATTTT; cdr3_aa: CASSFSPHGNTIYF; j_call: TRBJ1-3; d_call: NA; clone_size: NA; v_call: TRBV6-5
cdr3_nt: TGTGCCAGCAGCTTAGTAGCGGGAGGGCCGGCTGAGCAGTTCTTC; cdr3_aa: CASSLVAGGPAEQFF; j_call: TRBJ2-1; d_call: TRBD2; clone_size: NA; v_call: TRBV7-2
cdr3_nt: TGTGCCAGCAGTTTGGACCCCCGGAGGACTCCGAACACTGAAGCTTTCTTT; cdr3_aa: CASSLDPRRTPNTEAFF; j_call: TRBJ1-1; d_call: NA; clone_size: NA; v_call: TRBV27
cdr3_nt: TGTGCCAGCAGTGAAGACAGCTATGGCTACACCTTC; cdr3_aa: CASSEDSYGYTF; j_call: TRBJ1-2; d_call: NA; clone_size: few; v_call: TRBV2
cdr3_nt: TGTGCCAGCAGCAACGGAAGGGGGGGAGAGACCCAGTACTTC; cdr3_aa: CASSNGRGGETQYF; j_call: TRBJ2-5; d_call: NA; clone_size: NA; v_call: TRBV5-6
cdr3_nt: TGTGCCAGCAGGCGACATCAGGGGGGCAAAAACATTCAGTACTTC; cdr3_aa: CASRRHQGGKNIQYF; j_call: TRBJ2-4; d_call: NA; clone_size: NA; v_call: TRBV6-1
cdr3_nt: TGCGCCAGCAGCAAGGTCCTAAGTTGGGACAGCTCCTACGAGCAGTACTTC; cdr3_aa: CASSKVLSWDSSYEQYF; j_call: TRBJ2-7; d_call: TRBD1; clone_size: NA; v_call: TRBV4-1
cdr3_nt: TGCGCCAGCAGCCTAGGAAGGGTTGGTAGCGGGGGATCAGATACGCAGTATTTT; cdr3_aa: CASSLGRVGSGGSDTQYF; j_call: TRBJ2-3; d_call: TRBD2; clone_size: NA; v_call: TRBV4-1
cdr3_nt: TGTGCCAGCAGTTTAAGCCAGTCCGAGCAGTACTTC; cdr3_aa: CASSLSQSEQYF; j_call: TRBJ2-7; d_call: NA; clone_size: NA; v_call: TRBV28
cdr3_nt: TGCGCCAGCAGCCAAGGGCTAGCGGGTGGACTCGCCAAAAACATTCAGTACTTC; cdr3_aa: CASSQGLAGGLAKNIQYF; j_call: TRBJ2-4; d_call: TRBD2; clone_size: NA; v_call: TRBV4-1
cdr3_nt: TGTGCCAGTAGTGGGCCGTTCTCTGTTATAGGCTACACCTTC; cdr3_aa: CASSGPFSVIGYTF; j_call: TRBJ1-2; d_call: NA; clone_size: NA; v_call: TRBV19